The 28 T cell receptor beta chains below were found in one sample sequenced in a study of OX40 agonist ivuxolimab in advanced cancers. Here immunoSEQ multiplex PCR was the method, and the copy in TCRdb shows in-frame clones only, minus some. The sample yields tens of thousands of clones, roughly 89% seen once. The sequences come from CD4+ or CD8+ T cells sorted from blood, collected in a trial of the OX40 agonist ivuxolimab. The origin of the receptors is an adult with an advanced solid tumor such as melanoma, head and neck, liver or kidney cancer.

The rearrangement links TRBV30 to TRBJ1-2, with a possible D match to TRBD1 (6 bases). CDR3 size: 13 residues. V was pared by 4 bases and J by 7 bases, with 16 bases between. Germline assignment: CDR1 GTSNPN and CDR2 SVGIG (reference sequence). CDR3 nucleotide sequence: TGTGCCTGGAATCAACCGGGACAATCTGGCTACACCTTC. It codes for CAWNQPGQSGYTF. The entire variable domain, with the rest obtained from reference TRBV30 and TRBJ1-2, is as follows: SQTIHQWPATLVQPVGSPLSLECTVEGTSNPNLYWYRQAAGRGLQLLFYSVGIGQISSEVPQNLSASRPQDRQFILSSKKLLLSDSGFYLCAWNQPGQSGYTFGSGTRLTVV.

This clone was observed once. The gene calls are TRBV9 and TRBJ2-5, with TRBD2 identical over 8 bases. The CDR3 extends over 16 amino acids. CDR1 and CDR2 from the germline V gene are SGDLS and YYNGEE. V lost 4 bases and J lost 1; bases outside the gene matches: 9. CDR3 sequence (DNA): TGTGCCAGCAGCCAGGGTAGCGGGGTATCCCAAGAGACCCAGTACTTC. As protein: CASSQGSGVSQETQYF.

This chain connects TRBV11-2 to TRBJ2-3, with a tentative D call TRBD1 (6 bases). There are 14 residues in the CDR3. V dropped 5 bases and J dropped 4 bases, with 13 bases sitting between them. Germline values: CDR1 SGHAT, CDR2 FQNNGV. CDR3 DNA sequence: TGTGCCAGCAGCCTCTGGCAGGGGTCAGATACGCAGTATTTT. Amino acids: CASSLWQGSDTQYF.

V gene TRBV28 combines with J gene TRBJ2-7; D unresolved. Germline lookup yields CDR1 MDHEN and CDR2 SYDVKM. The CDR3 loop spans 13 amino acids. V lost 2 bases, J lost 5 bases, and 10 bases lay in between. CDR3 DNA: TGTGCCAGCAGTTTAATGGAGAGAAACGAGCAGTACTTC. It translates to CASSLMERNEQYF.

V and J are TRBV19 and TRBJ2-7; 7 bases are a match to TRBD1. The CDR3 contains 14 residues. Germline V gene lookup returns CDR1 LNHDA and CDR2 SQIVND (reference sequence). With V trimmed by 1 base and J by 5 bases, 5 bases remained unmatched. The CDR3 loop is CASSIARGSDEQYF. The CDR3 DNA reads TGTGCCAGTAGTATAGCCAGGGGGTCGGACGAGCAGTACTTC.

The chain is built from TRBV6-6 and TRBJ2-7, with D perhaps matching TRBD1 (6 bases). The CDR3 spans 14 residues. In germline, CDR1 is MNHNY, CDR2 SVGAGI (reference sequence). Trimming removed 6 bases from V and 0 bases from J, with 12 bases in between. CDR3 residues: CASRGADTSYEQYF. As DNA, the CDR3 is TGTGCCAGCAGGGGGGCCGATACCTCCTACGAGCAGTACTTC.

CDR3 sequence (DNA): TGTGCCAGCAACCACCTAGCCCCGGGTGCTGAAGCTTTCTTT. It translates to CASNHLAPGAEAFF. V is TRBV6-6 and J is TRBJ1-1; D gene ambiguous. The length of the CDR3 is 14 residues. Trimming left V 7 bases short and J 6 bases short, with 18 bases between. Germline CDR1 is MNHNY and CDR2 is SVGAGI (reference sequence).

CDR3 nucleotide sequence: TGTGCCAGCAGTTTACAGGGGACGACGTTCTTC. This encodes CASSLQGTTFF. The J gene is TRBJ2-1, the V gene TRBV6-6; 7 bases agree with TRBD1. Trimming cost V 4 bases and J 15 bases; bases outside gene matches: 6. This CDR3 has 11 amino acids. Germline V gene data show CDR1 as MNHNY and CDR2 as SVGAGI (reference sequence).

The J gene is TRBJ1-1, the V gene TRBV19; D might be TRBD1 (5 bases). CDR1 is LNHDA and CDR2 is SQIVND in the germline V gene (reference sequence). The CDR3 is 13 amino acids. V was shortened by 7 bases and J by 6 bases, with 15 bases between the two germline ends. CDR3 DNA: TGTGCCAGTACACTTTGGGGCAGATCTGAAGCTTTCTTT. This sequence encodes CASTLWGRSEAFF.

CDR3 region: CASSKAGRYLFSYEQYF. DNA for the CDR3: TGTGCCAGCAGCAAAGCGGGCCGATACCTCTTCTCCTACGAGCAGTACTTC. The gene calls are TRBV21-1 and TRBJ2-7; the D segment call TRBD1 is taken from the table without a DNA check. TRBV21-1 counts as a pseudogene. The CDR3 covers 17 residues.

The CDR3 region has the DNA TGTGCCAGCAGCGTTAAGGGGGCGCGAGGTGAAAAACTGTTTTTT. Protein product: CASSVKGARGEKLFF. The chain has TRBV7-9 and TRBJ1-4; the match to TRBD1 covers 7 bases. The CDR3 is made up of 15 amino acids. V trimming: 5 bases; J trimming: 7 bases; junction bases outside the gene matches: 10. The germline V gene has CDR1 SEHNR and CDR2 FQNEAQ (reference sequence).

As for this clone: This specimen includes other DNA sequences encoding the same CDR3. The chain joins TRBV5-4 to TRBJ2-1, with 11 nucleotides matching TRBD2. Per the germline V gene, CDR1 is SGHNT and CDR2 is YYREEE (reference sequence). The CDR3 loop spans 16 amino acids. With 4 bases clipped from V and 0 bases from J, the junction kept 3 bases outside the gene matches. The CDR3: CASSRTSGSSYNEQFF. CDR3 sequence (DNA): TGTGCCAGCAGCCGAACTAGCGGGAGCTCCTACAATGAGCAGTTCTTC.

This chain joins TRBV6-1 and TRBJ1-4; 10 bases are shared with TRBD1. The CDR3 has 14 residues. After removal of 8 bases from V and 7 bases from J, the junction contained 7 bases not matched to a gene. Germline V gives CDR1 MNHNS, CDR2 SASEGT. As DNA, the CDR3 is TGTGCCAGCGCGACAGGGGGCGGGCGTGAAAAACTGTTTTTT. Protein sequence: CASATGGGREKLFF.

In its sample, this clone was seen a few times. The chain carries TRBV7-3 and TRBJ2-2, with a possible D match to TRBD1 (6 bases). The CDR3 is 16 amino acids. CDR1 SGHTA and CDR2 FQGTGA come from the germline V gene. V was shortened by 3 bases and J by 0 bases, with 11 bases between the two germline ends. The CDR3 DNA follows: TGTGCCAGCAGCTTGAATGACAGGACGAACACCGGGGAGCTGTTTTTT. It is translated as CASSLNDRTNTGELFF. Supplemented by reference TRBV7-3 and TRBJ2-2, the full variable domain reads GAGVSQTPSNKVTEKGKYVELRCDPISGHTALYWYRQSLGQGPEFLIYFQGTGAADDSGLPNDRFFAVRPEGSVSTLKIQRTERGDSAVYLCASSLNDRTNTGELFFGEGSRLTVL.

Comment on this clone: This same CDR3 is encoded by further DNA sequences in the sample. CDR3 sequence reads: CASSESTSGGTDTQYF. The CDR3 DNA is TGCGCCAGCAGTGAGTCGACTAGCGGGGGGACAGATACGCAGTATTTT. The chain uses TRBV10-1 and TRBJ2-3; 13 positions match TRBD2. Trimming removed 0 bases from V and 3 bases from J; junction bases left unmatched: 0. Germline CDR1 reads WNHNN; CDR2 reads SYGVQD (reference sequence). The CDR3 totals 16 residues.

The CDR3 DNA reads TGTGCCAGCAGCTTAGCAGGCAGGGGTGTCCATGAGCAGTTCTTC. Its protein is CASSLAGRGVHEQFF. This chain uses TRBV7-9 with TRBJ2-1, with a weak D call TRBD1 (6 bases). In germline, CDR1 is SEHNR, CDR2 FQNEAQ (reference sequence). Trimming took 0 bases from V and 8 from J, leaving 14 bases between them. The CDR3 spans 15 residues.

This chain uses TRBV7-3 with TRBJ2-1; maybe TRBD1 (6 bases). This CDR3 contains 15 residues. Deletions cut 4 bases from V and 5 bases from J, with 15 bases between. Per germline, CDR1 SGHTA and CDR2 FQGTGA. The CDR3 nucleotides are TGTGCCAGCAGCTCTCAGGGGTCCGGGGACAATGAGCAGTTCTTC. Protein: CASSSQGSGDNEQFF.

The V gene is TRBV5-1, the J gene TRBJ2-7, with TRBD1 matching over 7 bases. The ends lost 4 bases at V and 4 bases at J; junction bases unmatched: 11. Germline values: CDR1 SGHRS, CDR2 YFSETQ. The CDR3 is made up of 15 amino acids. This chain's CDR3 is CASSQGTAALYEQYF. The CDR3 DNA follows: TGCGCCAGCAGCCAGGGGACAGCTGCGTTATACGAGCAGTACTTC. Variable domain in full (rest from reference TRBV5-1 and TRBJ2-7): KAGVTQTPRYLIKTRGQQVTLSCSPISGHRSVSWYQQTPGQGLQFLFEYFSETQRNKGNFPGRFSGRQFSNSRSEMNVSTLELGDSALYLCASSQGTAALYEQYFGPGTRLTVT.

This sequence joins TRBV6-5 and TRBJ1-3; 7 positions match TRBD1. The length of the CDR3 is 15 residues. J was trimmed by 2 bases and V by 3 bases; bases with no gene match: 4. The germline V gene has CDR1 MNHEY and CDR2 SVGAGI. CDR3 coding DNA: TGTGCCAGCAGTTATCACAGGGGAGCTGGAAACACCATATATTTT. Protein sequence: CASSYHRGAGNTIYF.

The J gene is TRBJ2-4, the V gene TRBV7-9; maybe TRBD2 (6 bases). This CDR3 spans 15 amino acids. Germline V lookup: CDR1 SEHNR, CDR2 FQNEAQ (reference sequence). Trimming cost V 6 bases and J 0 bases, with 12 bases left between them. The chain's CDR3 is CASSRGTLAKNIQYF. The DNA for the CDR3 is TGTGCCAGCAGTCGGGGGACTCTAGCCAAAAACATTCAGTACTTC. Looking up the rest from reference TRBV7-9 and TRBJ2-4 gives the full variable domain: DTGVSQNPRHKITKRGQNVTFRCDPISEHNRLYWYRQTLGQGPEFLTYFQNEAQLEKSRLLSDRFSAERPKGSFSTLEIQRTEQGDSAMYLCASSRGTLAKNIQYFGAGTRLSVL.

This CDR3 reads CASRTERLAGDVREQYF. In nucleotides, the CDR3 is TGTGCCAGTAGGACAGAGAGGCTAGCGGGAGATGTCCGCGAGCAGTACTTC. This chain uses TRBV19 with TRBJ2-7; TRBD2 agrees at 10 bases. Germline CDR1 LNHDA, CDR2 SQIVND (reference sequence). The CDR3 contains 17 residues. V shed 6 bases, J shed 6 bases, and the junction held 17 bases outside the gene matches.

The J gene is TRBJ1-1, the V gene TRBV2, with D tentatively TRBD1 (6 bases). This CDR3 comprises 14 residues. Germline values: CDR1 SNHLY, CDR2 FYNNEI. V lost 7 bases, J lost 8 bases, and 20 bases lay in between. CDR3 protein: CASTEDWITGEAFF. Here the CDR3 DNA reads TGTGCCAGCACCGAGGACTGGATAACAGGGGAAGCTTTCTTT.

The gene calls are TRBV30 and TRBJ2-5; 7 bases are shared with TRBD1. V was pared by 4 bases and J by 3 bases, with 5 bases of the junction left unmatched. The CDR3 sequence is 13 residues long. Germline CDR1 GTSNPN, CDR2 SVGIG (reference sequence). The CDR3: CAWNTGQKETQYF. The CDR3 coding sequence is TGTGCCTGGAACACGGGACAGAAAGAGACCCAGTACTTC.

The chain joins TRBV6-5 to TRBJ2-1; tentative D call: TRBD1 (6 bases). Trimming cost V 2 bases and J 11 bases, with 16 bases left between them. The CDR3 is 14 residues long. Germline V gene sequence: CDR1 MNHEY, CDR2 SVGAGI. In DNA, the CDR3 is TGTGCCAGCAGTTACCGCCCCCATCGGGACAAGCAGTTCTTC. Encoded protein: CASSYRPHRDKQFF.

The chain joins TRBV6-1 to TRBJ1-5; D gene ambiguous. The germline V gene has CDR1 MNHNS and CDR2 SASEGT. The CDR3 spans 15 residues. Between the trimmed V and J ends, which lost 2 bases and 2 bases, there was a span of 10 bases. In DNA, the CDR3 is TGTGCCAGCAGTGAATCTCTCACCGGCAATCAGCCCCAGCATTTT. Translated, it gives CASSESLTGNQPQHF.

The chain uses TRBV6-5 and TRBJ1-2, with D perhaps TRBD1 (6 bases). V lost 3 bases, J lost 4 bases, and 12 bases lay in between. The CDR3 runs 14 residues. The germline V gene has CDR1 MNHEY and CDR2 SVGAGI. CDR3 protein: CASSYSGETYGYTF. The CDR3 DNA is TGTGCCAGCAGTTATTCAGGGGAGACCTATGGCTACACCTTC.

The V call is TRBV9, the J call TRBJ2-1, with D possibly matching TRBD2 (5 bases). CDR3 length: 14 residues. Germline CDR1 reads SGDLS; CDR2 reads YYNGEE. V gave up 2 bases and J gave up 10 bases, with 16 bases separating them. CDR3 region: CASSVGRGWQEQFF. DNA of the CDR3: TGTGCCAGCAGCGTCGGACGGGGTTGGCAGGAGCAGTTCTTC.

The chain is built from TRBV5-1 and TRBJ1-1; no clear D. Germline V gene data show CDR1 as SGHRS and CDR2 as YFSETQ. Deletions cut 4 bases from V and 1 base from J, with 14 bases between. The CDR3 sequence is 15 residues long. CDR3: CASSTDGGGNTEAFF. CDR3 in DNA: TGCGCCAGCAGCACGGACGGCGGAGGGAACACTGAAGCTTTCTTT.